A single sample is the source of the 14 T cell receptor beta chains below, sequenced in a study of blood T cell repertoires in COVID-19. Measured with immunoSEQ multiplex PCR; TCRdb has only the in-frame clones, and not every one. This table has around 70,000 clones, around 80% appearing once. Sequencing input: peripheral blood. The receptors come from a human donor in a cohort sampled during active COVID-19.

The chain joins TRBV28 to TRBJ2-7, with TRBD2 matching 12 bases. CDR3 size: 14 residues. Germline V lookup: CDR1 MDHEN, CDR2 SYDVKM. V lost 6 bases, J lost 7 bases, and 7 bases stayed unmatched. The CDR3 sequence is CASSRLAGAREQYF. The CDR3 nucleotides read TGTGCCAGCAGCAGACTAGCGGGAGCGAGGGAGCAGTACTTC.

The rearrangement uses TRBV24-1 and TRBJ2-1, with TRBD2 matching over 11 bases. V was clipped by 5 bases and J by 0 bases; unmatched bases: 5. Germline lookup yields CDR1 KGHDR and CDR2 SFDVKD. This CDR3 region has 17 residues. CDR3 sequence reads: CATSGGLAESSYNEQFF. The CDR3 coding sequence is TGTGCCACCAGTGGGGGACTAGCGGAAAGCTCCTACAATGAGCAGTTCTTC.

V gene TRBV27 combines with J gene TRBJ2-3; D is perhaps TRBD1 (6 bases). Germline assignment: CDR1 MNHEY and CDR2 SMNVEV (reference sequence). CDR3 length equals 13 residues. V was shortened by 4 bases and J by 5 bases, with 10 bases between the two germline ends. CDR3 region: CASSSRGKDTQYF. The CDR3 DNA reads as TGTGCCAGCAGTTCCAGGGGAAAAGATACGCAGTATTTT.

The chain couples TRBV10-3 to TRBJ2-7, with 7 bases that match TRBD2. CDR1 and CDR2 from the germline V gene are ENHRY and SYGVKD. CDR3 size: 15 residues. Unmatched junction bases numbered 7, after V lost 3 bases and J lost 2 bases. CDR3 amino acids: CAISDGGGPPYEQYF. The CDR3 DNA sequence: TGTGCCATCAGTGATGGGGGAGGGCCGCCCTACGAGCAGTACTTC.

Only one count was recorded for this clone. This CDR3 is CASSQDLGGVGGKLFF. CDR3 DNA sequence: TGCGCCAGCAGCCAAGATCTAGGCGGGGTTGGTGGAAAACTGTTTTTT. The chain couples TRBV4-3 to TRBJ1-4; no definite D call. This CDR3 has 16 residues. Germline V gives CDR1 LGHNA, CDR2 YSLEER. Trimming left V 0 bases short and J 10 bases short, with 18 bases between.

This sequence joins TRBV28 and TRBJ1-6; D might be TRBD1 (5 bases). The CDR3 has 15 amino acids. Germline assignment: CDR1 MDHEN and CDR2 SYDVKM. V was clipped by 5 bases and J by 7 bases, with 15 bases between them. As DNA, the CDR3 is TGTGCCAGCAGTGGCGGAGGGGTGGGAAATTCACCCCTCCACTTT. Encoded protein: CASSGGGVGNSPLHF. Complete variable domain (other parts from reference TRBV28 and TRBJ1-6): DVKVTQSSRYLVKRTGEKVFLECVQDMDHENMFWYRQDPGLGLRLIYFSYDVKMKEKGDIPEGYSVSREKKERFSLILESASTNQTSMYLCASSGGGVGNSPLHFGNGTRLTVT.

The chain recombines TRBV12-3 or TRBV12-4 with TRBJ1-1; D perhaps matches TRBD1 (5 bases). Trimming shortened V by 7 bases and J by 3 bases, and 12 bases separated the two germline ends. This CDR3 is 13 amino acids long. CDR3 residues: CASTPWGDTEAFF. CDR3 sequence (DNA): TGTGCCAGCACCCCTTGGGGGGACACTGAAGCTTTCTTT.

The chain has TRBV13 and TRBJ2-7, with D possibly being TRBD1 (6 bases). Trimming left V 0 bases short and J 6 bases short, with 6 bases between. Per germline, CDR1 PRHDT and CDR2 FYEKMQ (reference sequence). The CDR3 has 12 residues. CDR3 sequence reads: CASSLGRGEQYF. The CDR3 DNA sequence: TGTGCCAGCAGCTTAGGCAGGGGCGAGCAGTACTTC.

This clone was detected once. The rearrangement joins TRBV20-1 to TRBJ2-1; 9 nucleotides match TRBD1. The CDR3 consists of 15 residues. Germline assignment: CDR1 DFQATT and CDR2 SNEGSKA (reference sequence). Germline trimming cut 3 bases from V and 7 bases from J; bases unmatched to any gene: 10. CDR3: CSASGSTGGANEQFF. The CDR3 coding sequence is TGCAGTGCTAGTGGATCCACAGGGGGCGCTAATGAGCAGTTCTTC.

V and J are TRBV6-2 or TRBV6-3 and TRBJ2-4, with a possible D match to TRBD2 (5 bases). The CDR3 covers 16 residues. Between the trimmed V and J ends, which lost 4 bases and 0 bases, there was a span of 13 bases. Germline CDR1 is MNHEY and CDR2 is SVGEGT. The CDR3 here is CASSSGILLAKNIQYF. As DNA, the CDR3 is TGTGCCAGCAGTTCCGGGATATTATTAGCCAAAAACATTCAGTACTTC.

This clone is categorized as medium-sized. The chain links TRBV7-3 to TRBJ1-1; TRBD1 matches 7 bases. V lost 5 bases, J lost 8 bases, and 8 bases stayed unmatched. This CDR3 region has 13 residues. Per the germline V gene, CDR1 is SGHTA and CDR2 is FQGTGA. Written as DNA, the CDR3 is TGTGCCAGCAGCGCTGGGACAGTAGCAGAAGCTTTCTTT. Translated: CASSAGTVAEAFF.

CDR3 coding DNA: TGCGCCAGCAGCTATAACGCGGGAGGGCCAGGTATGACAGATACGCAGTATTTT. It is translated as CASSYNAGGPGMTDTQYF. The V gene is TRBV5-1, the J gene TRBJ2-3; 9 bases are a match to TRBD2. V was pared by 3 bases and J by 3 bases, with 14 bases of the junction left unmatched. The CDR3 is 18 amino acids. Germline V gene sequence: CDR1 SGHRS, CDR2 YFSETQ. Variable domain in full (rest from reference TRBV5-1 and TRBJ2-3): KAGVTQTPRYLIKTRGQQVTLSCSPISGHRSVSWYQQTPGQGLQFLFEYFSETQRNKGNFPGRFSGRQFSNSRSEMNVSTLELGDSALYLCASSYNAGGPGMTDTQYFGPGTRLTVL.

In this sample, this clone turned up a few times. The V gene is TRBV12-1, the J gene TRBJ2-7; the table names TRBD2, a call not compared with the DNA. TRBV12-1 represents a pseudogene. The CDR3 has 14 amino acids. The CDR3 loop is CASSTFRGTYEQYF. The CDR3 DNA reads as TGTGCCAGCAGCACCTTCCGGGGAACCTACGAGCAGTACTTC.

The CDR3 loop is CASSEPQVTYEQYF. CDR3 nucleotide sequence: TGTGCCAGCAGTGAACCCCAGGTAACCTACGAGCAGTACTTC. This chain connects TRBV6-1 to TRBJ2-7; D gene uncertain. CDR3 length: 14 residues. Per germline, CDR1 MNHNS and CDR2 SASEGT. Trimming shortened V by 2 bases and J by 2 bases, and 10 bases separated the two germline ends.